This T cell receptor (beta chain) was observed in a study of control samples from healthy donors and cancer patients. Generated by immunoSEQ multiplex PCR, the TCRdb table keeps only in-frame clones and is missing some. The sample holds approximately 190,000 clones, about 90% seen once. The CDR3 has 14 amino acids. V shed 0 bases, J shed 6 bases, and the junction held 6 bases outside the gene matches. The germline V gene has CDR1 SGHRS and CDR2 YFSETQ. The sample consisted of blood. The TCR was taken from a man younger than 40 in good health. The rearrangement uses TRBV5-1 and TRBJ2-7; 7 bases fit TRBD1. CDR3 sequence reads: CASSLGQGASEQYF. CDR3 coding DNA: TGCGCCAGCAGCTTGGGACAGGGTGCCAGCGAGCAGTACTTC.